What follows are 23 T cell receptor beta chains derived from one specimen sequenced in a study of T cell responses to AZD1222 COVID-19 vaccine. This table comes from immunoSEQ multiplex PCR, and its TCRdb copy is limited to in-frame clones, with some not included. The repertoire has more than 95,000 clones, more than 70% of them found once; the top ten carry about 9.1%. The sequencing used peripheral blood, collected on day 0 of AZD1222 vaccination. These receptors came from an adult in good health.

A note on this clone: The junction shows a germline mismatch at one end, possibly a read error. The chain uses TRBV7-2 and TRBJ2-7; a possible D gene is TRBD2 (6 bases). Germline CDR1 reads SGHTA; CDR2 reads FQGNSA. This CDR3 comprises 12 residues. CDR3 residues: CASGLGGYEQYF. The CDR3 nucleotides read TGTGCCAGCGGCTTGGGGGGCTACGAGCAGTACTTC.

The chain couples TRBV4-2 to TRBJ2-1; D uncertain. Germline assignment: CDR1 LGHNA and CDR2 YNFKEQ. Trimming took 0 bases from V and 8 from J, leaving 14 bases between them. The CDR3 runs 15 residues. The CDR3 DNA reads TGTGCCAGCAGCCAAGATTCCAGCGCCGTGGATGAGCAGTTCTTC. Translation gives CASSQDSSAVDEQFF.

This clone was seen more than once but under ten times. V and J are TRBV5-5 and TRBJ2-1; 7 nucleotides agree with TRBD1. The CDR3 spans 12 residues. Germline values: CDR1 SGHKS, CDR2 YYEKEE (reference sequence). V shed 3 bases and J 8 bases; nucleotides not matched to a gene: 2. In nucleotides, the CDR3 is TGTGCCAGCAGCTGGACAGGCGATGAGCAGTTCTTC. Its protein product is CASSWTGDEQFF.

This chain joins TRBV10-2 and TRBJ2-2; the D gene is possibly TRBD2 (6 bases). The V gene's germline CDR1 is WSHSY and CDR2 SAAADI. The length of the CDR3 is 17 residues. Trimming shortened V by 8 bases and J by 0 bases, and 19 bases separated the two germline ends. Here the CDR3 DNA reads TGCGCCAGCCGGACCGGGACTCGGCAACCGAACACCGGGGAGCTGTTTTTT. Translation gives CASRTGTRQPNTGELFF.

The sample holds one count of this clone. The V call is TRBV18, the J call TRBJ2-7; 8 nucleotides align to TRBD1. The CDR3 loop spans 15 amino acids. Trimming took 4 bases from V and 0 from J; bases not matched to a gene: 5. CDR1 is KGHSH and CDR2 is LQKENI in the germline V gene. CDR3 loop: CASSHRDRSSYEQYF. CDR3 in DNA: TGTGCCAGCTCACATCGGGACAGGAGCTCCTACGAGCAGTACTTC.

The gene calls are TRBV28 and TRBJ1-4; D unresolved. The CDR3 totals 14 residues. The V end lost 3 bases, the J end lost 3 bases, and 8 bases lay between the germline ends. Germline CDR1 reads MDHEN; CDR2 reads SYDVKM. In DNA, the CDR3 is TGTGCCAGCAGTTTTAGAAGGCCTAATGAAAAACTGTTTTTT. It is translated as CASSFRRPNEKLFF. Based on the CDR3 plus reference TRBV28 and TRBJ1-4, the full variable domain is DVKVTQSSRYLVKRTGEKVFLECVQDMDHENMFWYRQDPGLGLRLIYFSYDVKMKEKGDIPEGYSVSREKKERFSLILESASTNQTSMYLCASSFRRPNEKLFFGSGTQLSVL.

The rearrangement joins TRBV6-5 to TRBJ1-1; TRBD1 aligns across 10 bases. V was clipped by 6 bases and J by 5 bases; unmatched bases: 9. Germline CDR1 reads MNHEY; CDR2 reads SVGAGI. The CDR3 spans 15 residues. CDR3 DNA: TGTGCCAGCAGGCAAATGACAGGGGGCCAGACTGAAGCTTTCTTT. Its protein is CASRQMTGGQTEAFF.

The chain employs TRBV28 and TRBJ2-2; D ambiguous. The germline V gene encodes CDR1 MDHEN and CDR2 SYDVKM. The CDR3 length is 12 residues. Trimming cost V 7 bases and J 7 bases, with 10 bases left between them. CDR3 region: CASTPDFGELFF. CDR3 nucleotides: TGTGCCAGCACCCCGGATTTCGGGGAGCTGTTTTTT. Full variable domain (outside the CDR3, taken from reference TRBV28 and TRBJ2-2): DVKVTQSSRYLVKRTGEKVFLECVQDMDHENMFWYRQDPGLGLRLIYFSYDVKMKEKGDIPEGYSVSREKKERFSLILESASTNQTSMYLCASTPDFGELFFGEGSRLTVL.

Here the CDR3 DNA reads TGTGCCAGCAGTAACCCGACAAACTCTGGAAACACCATATATTTT. Amino acid sequence: CASSNPTNSGNTIYF. This chain links TRBV2 with TRBJ1-3, with D unresolved. Trimming removed 5 bases from V and 0 bases from J, with 11 bases in between. The CDR3 extends over 15 amino acids. Germline V lookup: CDR1 SNHLY, CDR2 FYNNEI.

This clone was counted a single time. The chain joins TRBV7-9 to TRBJ1-2; 7 nucleotides match TRBD1. The CDR3 loop spans 13 amino acids. The ends lost 6 bases at V and 6 bases at J; junction bases unmatched: 7. Germline V gene lookup returns CDR1 SEHNR and CDR2 FQNEAQ (reference sequence). The CDR3 here is CASRDSGGHGYTF. The CDR3 bases are TGTGCCAGCAGGGATTCAGGGGGTCATGGCTACACCTTC.

This clone was counted once. V usage is TRBV3-1 (or the pseudogene TRBV3-2) and J usage is TRBJ1-2; 7 bases line up with TRBD1. The V gene's germline CDR1 is LGHDT and CDR2 YNNKEL (reference sequence). The CDR3 is 13 amino acids. The V gene end was trimmed by 4 bases and the J gene end by 4 bases; junction bases not matched to a gene: 3. CDR3 in DNA: TGTGCCAGCAGCCTCGGGACAGTCTATGGCTACACCTTC. Protein: CASSLGTVYGYTF.

This clone has just one count. This rearrangement joins TRBV3-1 (or the pseudogene TRBV3-2) to TRBJ2-5; no clear D. The CDR3 extends over 14 amino acids. V was trimmed by 4 bases and J by 2 bases, leaving 11 bases between them. Germline lookup yields CDR1 LGHDT and CDR2 YNNKEL (reference sequence). CDR3 sequence reads: CASSPAVGQETQYF. As DNA, the CDR3 is TGTGCCAGCAGCCCAGCCGTTGGGCAAGAGACCCAGTACTTC.

V gene TRBV30 combines with J gene TRBJ2-1; D unclear. Per germline, CDR1 GTSNPN and CDR2 SVGIG (reference sequence). The CDR3 is 11 amino acids. With 3 bases removed from V and 8 bases from J, the gap between germline ends came to 8 bases. For the CDR3, the DNA is TGTGCCTGGAGAGGGTTCGATGAGCAGTTCTTC. It encodes CAWRGFDEQFF.

The chain combines TRBV2 with TRBJ2-3; 7 bases match TRBD1. The CDR3 covers 16 residues. The junction had 4 bases not matched to a gene; V was cut back by 1 base and J by 0 bases. The germline V gene has CDR1 SNHLY and CDR2 FYNNEI. The CDR3 DNA is TGTGCCAGCAGTGAAGGAGGGGGCTGGAGCACAGATACGCAGTATTTT. It codes for CASSEGGGWSTDTQYF.

The V gene is TRBV6-2 or TRBV6-3, the J gene TRBJ2-7; TRBD2 aligns across 9 bases. Germline assignment: CDR1 MNHEY and CDR2 SVGEGT. The CDR3 has 15 amino acids. Losses at the gene ends were 4 bases for V and 7 bases for J; bases not matched to a gene: 11. CDR3 region: CASSSDLAGEEEQYF. CDR3 nucleotide sequence: TGTGCCAGCAGTTCCGACTTAGCGGGAGAAGAGGAGCAGTACTTC.

As concerns this clone: This specimen includes other DNA sequences encoding the same CDR3. The gene calls are TRBV28 and TRBJ1-5; D ambiguous. Germline V gene data show CDR1 as MDHEN and CDR2 as SYDVKM. V lost 5 bases to trimming and J lost 1 base, with 9 bases between them. The CDR3 consists of 14 residues. CDR3 sequence (DNA): TGTGCCAGCAGTCCCGGCGGGAGCAATCAGCCCCAGCATTTT. Protein product: CASSPGGSNQPQHF.

This clone was picked up one time. Here the CDR3 DNA reads TGTGCCAGCACCTCCCGAGCGGGGCCCAATGAGCAGTTCTTC. This codes for CASTSRAGPNEQFF. J is TRBJ2-1 and V is TRBV7-2; 7 positions match TRBD2. This CDR3 comprises 14 residues. The ends lost 7 bases at V and 6 bases at J; junction bases unmatched: 9. Germline CDR1 reads SGHTA; CDR2 reads FQGNSA.

CDR3 loop: CASSDRGTTEAFF. CDR3 nucleotide sequence: TGTGCCAGCAGTGACCGGGGTACCACTGAAGCTTTCTTT. V is TRBV6-1 and J is TRBJ1-1; D is ambiguous. The CDR3 is 13 amino acids. Germline CDR1 MNHNS, CDR2 SASEGT. With 3 bases removed from V and 4 bases from J, the gap between germline ends came to 9 bases.

The chain recombines TRBV7-9 with TRBJ2-3; TRBD1 aligns across 7 bases. The CDR3 is made up of 13 amino acids. The trim removed 7 bases at V and 6 bases at J, leaving 7 bases unmatched. Germline loops: CDR1 SEHNR, CDR2 FQNEAQ (reference sequence). This CDR3 reads CASIRGNRDTQYF. The CDR3 bases are TGTGCCAGCATCAGGGGGAATAGGGATACGCAGTATTTT.

The chain joins TRBV2 to TRBJ2-5, with 15 nucleotides matching TRBD2. The CDR3 spans 16 residues. V trimming: 6 bases; J trimming: 5 bases; junction bases outside the gene matches: 7. Germline CDR1 is SNHLY and CDR2 is FYNNEI. CDR3 DNA sequence: TGTGCCAGCAGCGTAGGACTAGCGGGAGGGTCGGAGACCCAGTACTTC. This gives the protein CASSVGLAGGSETQYF.

CDR3 loop: CASRQGLTGSYEQYF. For the CDR3, the DNA is TGTGCCAGCAGGCAGGGGCTAACAGGGAGCTACGAGCAGTACTTC. This chain joins TRBV3-1 (or the pseudogene TRBV3-2) and TRBJ2-7; tentatively, D is TRBD1 (6 bases). The V and J ends lost 6 bases and 3 bases respectively, with 18 bases between them. Germline lookup yields CDR1 LGHDT and CDR2 YNNKEL (reference sequence). The CDR3 length is 15 residues.

This chain joins TRBV7-2 and TRBJ2-7; TRBD2 agrees at 8 bases. Per germline, CDR1 SGHTA and CDR2 FQGNSA. V gave up 0 bases and J gave up 1 base; unmatched junction bases: 5. The CDR3 is 16 residues long. In DNA form, the CDR3 reads TGTGCCAGCAGCTTAGCGGGCGGGAGGTCTTCCTACGAGCAGTACTTC. Translated: CASSLAGGRSSYEQYF.

The chain combines TRBV30 with TRBJ2-3, with TRBD2 as a possible D gene (6 bases). The CDR3 covers 15 residues. Between the trimmed V and J ends, which lost 2 bases and 2 bases, there was a span of 14 bases. Germline V gives CDR1 GTSNPN, CDR2 SVGIG (reference sequence). The DNA for the CDR3 is TGTGCCTGGAGTCCCCGGGAGAGTTTCACAGATACGCAGTATTTT. This encodes CAWSPRESFTDTQYF.